This record covers a single T cell receptor (beta chain). The antigen remains undetermined. The record originates from a study of graft-versus-host responses after intestinal transplantation. About the study: Grafts were multivisceral, liver-intestinal, or isolated intestinal.

Germline V gives CDR1 MNHEY, CDR2 SMNVEV (reference sequence). The CDR3 contains 15 residues. This table comes from immunoSEQ multiplex PCR, and its TCRdb copy is limited to in-frame clones, with some not included. The sample holds roughly 96,000 clones, more than 85% seen once. The chain has TRBV27 and TRBJ2-5; 11 positions agree with TRBD1. The DNA end lines up better with TRBJ2-7; the J call may be wrong. The source material was unstimulated CD8+ T cells sorted from spleen or lymph node cells, sampled before intestinal transplant. This clonotype was sampled from a human donor who received an intestinal transplant. The CDR3: CASRTGQGGSYEQYF. In DNA, the CDR3 is TGTGCCAGCAGGACGGGACAGGGGGGATCCTACGAGCAGTACTTC.